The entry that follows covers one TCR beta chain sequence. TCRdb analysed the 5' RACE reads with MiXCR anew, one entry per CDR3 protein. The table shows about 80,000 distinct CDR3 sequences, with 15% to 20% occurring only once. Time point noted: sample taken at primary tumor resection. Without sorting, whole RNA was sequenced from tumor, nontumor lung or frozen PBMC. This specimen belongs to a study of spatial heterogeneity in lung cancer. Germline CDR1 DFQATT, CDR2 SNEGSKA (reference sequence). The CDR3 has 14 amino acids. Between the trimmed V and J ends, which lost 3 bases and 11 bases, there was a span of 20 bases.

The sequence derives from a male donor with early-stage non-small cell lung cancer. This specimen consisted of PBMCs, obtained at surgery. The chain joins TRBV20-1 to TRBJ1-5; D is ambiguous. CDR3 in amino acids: CSASDRSAPWSQHF. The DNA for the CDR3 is TGCAGTGCTAGTGATCGATCGGCGCCTTGGTCCCAGCATTTT.